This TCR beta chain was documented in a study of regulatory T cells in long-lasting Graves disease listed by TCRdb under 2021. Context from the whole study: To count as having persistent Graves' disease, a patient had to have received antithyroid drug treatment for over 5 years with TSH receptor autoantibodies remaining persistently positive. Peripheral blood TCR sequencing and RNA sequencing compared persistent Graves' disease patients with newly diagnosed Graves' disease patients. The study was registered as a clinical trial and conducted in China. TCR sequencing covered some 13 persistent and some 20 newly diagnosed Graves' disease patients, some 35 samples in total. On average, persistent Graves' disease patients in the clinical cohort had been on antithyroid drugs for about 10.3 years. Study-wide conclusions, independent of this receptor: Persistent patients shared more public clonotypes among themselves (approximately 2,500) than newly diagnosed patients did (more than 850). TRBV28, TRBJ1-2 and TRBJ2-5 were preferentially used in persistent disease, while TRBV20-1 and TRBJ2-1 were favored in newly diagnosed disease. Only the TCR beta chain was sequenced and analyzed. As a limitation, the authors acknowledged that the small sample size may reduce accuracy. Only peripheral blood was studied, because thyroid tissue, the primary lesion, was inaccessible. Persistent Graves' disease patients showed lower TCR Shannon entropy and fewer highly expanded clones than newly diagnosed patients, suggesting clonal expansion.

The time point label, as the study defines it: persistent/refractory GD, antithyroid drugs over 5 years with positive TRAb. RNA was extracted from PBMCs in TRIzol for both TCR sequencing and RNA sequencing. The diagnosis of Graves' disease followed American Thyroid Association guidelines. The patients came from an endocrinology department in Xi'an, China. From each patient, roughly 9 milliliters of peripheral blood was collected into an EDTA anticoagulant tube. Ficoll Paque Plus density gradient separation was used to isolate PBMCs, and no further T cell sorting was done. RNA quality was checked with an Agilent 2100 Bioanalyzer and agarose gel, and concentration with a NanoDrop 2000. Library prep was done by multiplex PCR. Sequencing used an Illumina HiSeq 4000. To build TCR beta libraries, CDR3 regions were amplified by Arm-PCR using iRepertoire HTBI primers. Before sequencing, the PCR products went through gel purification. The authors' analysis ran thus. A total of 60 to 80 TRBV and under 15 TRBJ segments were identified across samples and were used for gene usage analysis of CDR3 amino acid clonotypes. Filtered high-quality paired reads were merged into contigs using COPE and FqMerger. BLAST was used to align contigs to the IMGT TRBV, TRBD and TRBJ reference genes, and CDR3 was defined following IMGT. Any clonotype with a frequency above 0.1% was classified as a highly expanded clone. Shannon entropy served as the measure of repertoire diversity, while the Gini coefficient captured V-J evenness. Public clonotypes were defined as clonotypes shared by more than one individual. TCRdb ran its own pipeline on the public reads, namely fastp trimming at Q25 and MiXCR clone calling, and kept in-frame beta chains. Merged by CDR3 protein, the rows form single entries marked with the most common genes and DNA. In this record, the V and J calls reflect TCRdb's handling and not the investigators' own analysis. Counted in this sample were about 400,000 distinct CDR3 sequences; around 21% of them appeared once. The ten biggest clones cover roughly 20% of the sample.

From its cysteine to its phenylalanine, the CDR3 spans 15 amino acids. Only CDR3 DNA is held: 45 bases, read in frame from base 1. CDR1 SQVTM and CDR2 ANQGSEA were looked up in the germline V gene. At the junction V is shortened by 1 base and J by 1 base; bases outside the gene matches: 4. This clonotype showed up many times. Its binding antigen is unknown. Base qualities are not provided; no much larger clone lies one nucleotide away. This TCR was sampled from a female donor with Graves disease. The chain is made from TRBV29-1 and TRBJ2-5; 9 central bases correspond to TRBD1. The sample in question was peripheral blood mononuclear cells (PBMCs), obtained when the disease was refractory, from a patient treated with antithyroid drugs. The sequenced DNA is TGCAGCGTTGAAGGGACAGGGGCGATCCAAGAGACCCAGTACTTC. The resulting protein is CSVEGTGAIQETQYF.